Listed below are T cell receptor beta chains from one sample, sequenced in a study of blood T cells in healthy people across ages. TCRdb reanalysed the 5' RACE reads using MiXCR and keeps one entry per CDR3 protein. The repertoire includes 1.5 million to 2 million distinct CDR3 sequences, about 50% of them detected once, and roughly 2.1% sits in the top ten. The sample was blood. Receptors originate from a woman in her thirties or forties in good health. Each CDR3 is given with its conserved first and last residue. D genes are given only for firm matches. The size entry is marked missing in some rows and otherwise reads once, few, many or a size class.

J gene | V gene | clone size | D gene | CDR3 DNA | CDR3 protein
TRBJ1-4 | TRBV4-3 | NA | NA | TGCGCCAGCAGCCAGTCTGAGGGGGGTGAAAAACTGTTTTTT | CASSQSEGGEKLFF
TRBJ2-1 | TRBV20-1 | few | NA | TGCAGTGCTAGAGATCCCAGCGGGCCCTCCTACAATGAGCAGTTCTTC | CSARDPSGPSYNEQFF
TRBJ2-5 | TRBV14 | few | NA | TGTGCCAGCAGCCGAGGTGACAACCCCCAAGAGACCCAGTACTTC | CASSRGDNPQETQYF
TRBJ2-7 | TRBV7-2 | few | NA | TGTGCCAGCAGCTTAGTCGATCAGGGCGGCGAGCAGTACTTC | CASSLVDQGGEQYF
TRBJ2-7 | TRBV20-1 | few | NA | TGCAGTGCTAGAGGTGCCCCTGGGGCCACCTACGAGCAGTACTTC | CSARGAPGATYEQYF
TRBJ2-3 | TRBV5-1 | few | TRBD2 | TGCGCCAGCAGTCGGATGACTAGCGGGGGTGTAGATACGCAGTATTTT | CASSRMTSGGVDTQYF
TRBJ1-4 | TRBV4-1 | few | TRBD1 | TGCGCCAGCAGCCGAACCCAGGACAGGACTAATGAAAAACTGTTTTTT | CASSRTQDRTNEKLFF
TRBJ2-5 | TRBV4-2 | few | TRBD2 | TGTGCCAGCAGCCAAGAGATCGGCGGGGGAAAAGAGACCCAGTACTTC | CASSQEIGGGKETQYF
TRBJ2-2 | TRBV14 | NA | NA | TGTGCCAGCAGCCAAGAGTTGAGGATCGGGGAGCTGTTTTTT | CASSQELRIGELFF
TRBJ2-3 | TRBV10-3 | NA | TRBD2 | TGTGCCATCAGTGTGAAGAGACTAGCGGGGGAATTGACAGATACGCAGTATTTT | CAISVKRLAGELTDTQYF
TRBJ2-5 | TRBV6-1 | NA | TRBD2 | TGTGCCAGTAACCTCCCGGGAGGGGAGGAAGAGACCCAGTACTTC | CASNLPGGEEETQYF
TRBJ2-3 | TRBV5-1 | NA | NA | TGCGCCAGCAGCTTGCCTCCCGGGGGGCGCGAAGATACGCAGTATTTT | CASSLPPGGREDTQYF
TRBJ2-3 | TRBV6-5 | few | NA | TGTGCCAGCAGCCGAGAGACACGGTCCGATACGCAGTATTTT | CASSRETRSDTQYF
TRBJ2-1 | TRBV15 | NA | TRBD1 | TGTGCCACCAGCAGAGATATGGGACAGGGGCGCAATGAGCAGTTCTTC | CATSRDMGQGRNEQFF
TRBJ1-4 | TRBV20-1 | NA | TRBD1 | TGCAGTGCTAGAGACGTTCTACTGACAGGGTTAGACGGCACTAATGAAAAACTGTTTTTT | CSARDVLLTGLDGTNEKLFF
TRBJ2-5 | TRBV4-1 | NA | NA | TGCGCCAGCAGCCAACCGTCAGTTCTAGTCCAAGAGACCCAGTACTTC | CASSQPSVLVQETQYF
TRBJ1-2 | TRBV7-2 | NA | NA | TGTGCCAGCAGCCCTAGTCCCTATGGCTACACCTTC | CASSPSPYGYTF
TRBJ2-5 | TRBV7-2 | many | TRBD2 | TGTGCCAGCAGCGCTAGACTAGCGGGGGGTGAGACCCAGTACTTC | CASSARLAGGETQYF
TRBJ2-6 | TRBV5-5 | NA | TRBD1 | TGTGCCAGCAGCTTAACAGGGGATGACGCCAACGTCCTGACTTTC | CASSLTGDDANVLTF
TRBJ2-1 | TRBV25-1 | few | NA | TGTGCCAGCACTTCAGGCGCACGAGCCTACAATGAGCAGTTCTTC | CASTSGARAYNEQFF
TRBJ2-7 | TRBV27 | NA | TRBD1 | TGTGCCAGCAGAAGCCGGACAGGGATCTCCGAGCAGTACTTC | CASRSRTGISEQYF
TRBJ1-2 | TRBV27 | NA | NA | TGTGCCAGCAGTCTAAAGGCACCCTTCTATGGCTACACCTTC | CASSLKAPFYGYTF
TRBJ2-1 | TRBV7-2 | NA | NA | TGTGCCAGCAGCCCAAAGGTGGGGGGGCCGGGTGAGCAGTTCTTC | CASSPKVGGPGEQFF
TRBJ2-1 | TRBV5-1 | NA | NA | TGCGCCAGCAGCGTGGAAGGTTCCGGTGAGCAGTTCTTC | CASSVEGSGEQFF
TRBJ1-5 | TRBV4-3 | NA | NA | TGCGCCAGCAGCCAAGACATCACGCGCGATCAGCCCCAGCATTTT | CASSQDITRDQPQHF
TRBJ2-1 | TRBV20-1 | few | NA | TGCAGTGCTAGGGCCTCCGGACGGGGGCATTACAATGAGCAGTTCTTC | CSARASGRGHYNEQFF
TRBJ2-1 | TRBV29-1 | NA | NA | TGCAGCGTTGATTGGGGGGCGCCCTTAGGTGAGCAGTTCTTC | CSVDWGAPLGEQFF
TRBJ2-4 | TRBV5-1 | NA | TRBD1 | TGCGCCAGCAGCCCGGACAGGGTGAACATTCAGTACTTC | CASSPDRVNIQYF
TRBJ2-3 | TRBV7-2 | few | TRBD1 | TGTGCCAGCAGCCGACAGGGGTGGATGGGCACAGATACGCAGTATTTT | CASSRQGWMGTDTQYF
TRBJ2-5 | TRBV12-3/TRBV12-4 | NA | TRBD1 | TGTGCCAGCTCACAGGGGGCGTTCGGGACCCAGTACTTC | CASSQGAFGTQYF
TRBJ2-3 | TRBV20-1 | once | NA | TGCAGTGCTAGTAAGGATACGGCGAGAACAGATACGCAGTATTTT | CSASKDTARTDTQYF
TRBJ2-3 | TRBV7-2 | NA | TRBD1 | TGTGCCAGCAGCCAGGGGGAAAATACGCAGTATTTT | CASSQGENTQYF
TRBJ1-5 | TRBV7-2 | NA | TRBD1 | TGTGCCAGCAGCGCGGACAGGGTTCAGCCCCAGCATTTT | CASSADRVQPQHF
TRBJ2-3 | TRBV7-2 | NA | NA | TGTGCCAGCAGCCCCAGGTCCCCACCGTCAGCCACAGATACGCAGTATTTT | CASSPRSPPSATDTQYF
TRBJ1-2 | TRBV4-3 | NA | TRBD1 | TGCGCCAGCAGCCAAGAACCCCGGGACAGGGGAGGCTATGGCTACACCTTC | CASSQEPRDRGGYGYTF
TRBJ1-5 | TRBV10-3 | NA | NA | TGTGCCATCAGTGGAGACCCGATTACAGGGCGCCAGGGCAATCAGCCCCAGCATTTT | CAISGDPITGRQGNQPQHF
TRBJ1-1 | TRBV25-1 | NA | NA | TGTGCCAGCAGTGAACTAGAAAGGAACACTGAAGCTTTCTTT | CASSELERNTEAFF
TRBJ2-4 | TRBV4-1 | few | NA | TGCGCCAGCAGCCAAGGTTGGACAGACAAAAACATTCAGTACTTC | CASSQGWTDKNIQYF
TRBJ2-7 | TRBV20-1 | NA | TRBD2 | TGCAGTGCCCCTCTAGCGGGGGTGACCTACGAGCAGTACTTC | CSAPLAGVTYEQYF
TRBJ1-4 | TRBV5-1 | few | NA | TGCGCCAGCAGCCGGCGGGAGCGGGATGAAAAACTGTTTTTT | CASSRRERDEKLFF
TRBJ1-2 | TRBV28 | NA | TRBD1 | TGTGCCAGCAGTCCGAATGACAGGGGGCGCCATGGCTACACCTTC | CASSPNDRGRHGYTF
TRBJ2-7 | TRBV7-2 | few | NA | TGTGCCAGCAGCTTAGTACTACCCGCGCTTTCACAACCCTACGAGCAGTACTTC | CASSLVLPALSQPYEQYF
TRBJ2-4 | TRBV20-1 | few | TRBD1 | TGCAGTGCTAGGGAACTTGGGACAGTAGGCATTCAGTACTTC | CSARELGTVGIQYF
TRBJ2-1 | TRBV6-5 | NA | TRBD2 | TGTGCCAGCAGTTACTCACCGGGTAGCGGGGGTGATGAGCAGTTCTTC | CASSYSPGSGGDEQFF
TRBJ2-7 | TRBV27 | few | NA | TGTGCCAGCAGTTCAGTTTATGCCCGACAGGGACTTTCCTCCTACGAGCAGTACTTC | CASSSVYARQGLSSYEQYF
TRBJ2-3 | TRBV28 | many | NA | TGTGCCAGCAGTAACCCTTCTGGAAGCACAGATACGCAGTATTTT | CASSNPSGSTDTQYF
TRBJ1-1 | TRBV20-1 | NA | TRBD1 | TGCAGTGCTAGAGAGCAGGGGGCAGTCTTGGACACTGAAGCTTTCTTT | CSAREQGAVLDTEAFF
TRBJ1-5 | TRBV7-8 | NA | NA | TGTGCCAGCAGCTTACTCCAGGGGCATCAGCCCCAGCATTTT | CASSLLQGHQPQHF
TRBJ2-3 | TRBV7-2 | few | TRBD2 | TGTGCCAGCAGCTTAGGTCCTAGCGGGGGTACCACAGATACGCAGTATTTT | CASSLGPSGGTTDTQYF
TRBJ1-2 | TRBV10-3 | NA | NA | TGTGCCATCCATGAGGGGCCGGAAGCTAACTATGGCTACACCTTC | CAIHEGPEANYGYTF
TRBJ2-4 | TRBV12-3/TRBV12-4 | NA | TRBD1 | TGTGCCAGCAGCCGGACAGGGATAGCCAAAAACATTCAGTACTTC | CASSRTGIAKNIQYF
TRBJ2-5 | TRBV7-2 | many | NA | TGTGCCAGCAGCTTAAGGTTGGCGGAGACCCAGTACTTC | CASSLRLAETQYF
TRBJ1-2 | TRBV28 | NA | TRBD1 | TGTGCCAGCAGTCCCGGAGTGGGACAGGGGGAGGGCTACACCTTC | CASSPGVGQGEGYTF